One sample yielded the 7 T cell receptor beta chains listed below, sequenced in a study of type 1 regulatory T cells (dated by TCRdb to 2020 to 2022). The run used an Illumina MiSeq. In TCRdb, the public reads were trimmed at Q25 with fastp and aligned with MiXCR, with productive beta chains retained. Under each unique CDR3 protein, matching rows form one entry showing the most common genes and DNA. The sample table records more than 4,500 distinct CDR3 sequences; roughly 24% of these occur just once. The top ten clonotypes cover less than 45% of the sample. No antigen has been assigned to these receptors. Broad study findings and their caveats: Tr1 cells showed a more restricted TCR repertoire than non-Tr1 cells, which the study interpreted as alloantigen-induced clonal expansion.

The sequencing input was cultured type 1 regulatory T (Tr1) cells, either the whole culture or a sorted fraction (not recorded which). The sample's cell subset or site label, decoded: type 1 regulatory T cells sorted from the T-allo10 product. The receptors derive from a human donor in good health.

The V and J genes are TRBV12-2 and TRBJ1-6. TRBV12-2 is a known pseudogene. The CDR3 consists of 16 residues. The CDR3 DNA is TGTACAAGTCGCTTCGCGACCGGGCCCTGCCATTCACCCCTCCACTTT. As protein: CTSRFATGPCHSPLHF.

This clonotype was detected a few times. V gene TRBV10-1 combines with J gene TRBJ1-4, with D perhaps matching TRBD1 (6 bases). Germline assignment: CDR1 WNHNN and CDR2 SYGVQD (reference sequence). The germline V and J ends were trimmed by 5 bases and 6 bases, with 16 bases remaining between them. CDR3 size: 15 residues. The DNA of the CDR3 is TGCGCCAGCAGTATAGAGGGGGTCATAGATGAAAAACTGTTTTTT. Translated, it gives CASSIEGVIDEKLFF.

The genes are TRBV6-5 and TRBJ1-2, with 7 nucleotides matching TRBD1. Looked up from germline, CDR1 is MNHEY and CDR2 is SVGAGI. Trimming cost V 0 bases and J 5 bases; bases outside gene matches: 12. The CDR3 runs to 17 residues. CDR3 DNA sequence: TGTGCCAGCAGTTACTCGTTCCTCAGGGGGGACGGGTATGGCTACACCTTC. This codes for CASSYSFLRGDGYGYTF.

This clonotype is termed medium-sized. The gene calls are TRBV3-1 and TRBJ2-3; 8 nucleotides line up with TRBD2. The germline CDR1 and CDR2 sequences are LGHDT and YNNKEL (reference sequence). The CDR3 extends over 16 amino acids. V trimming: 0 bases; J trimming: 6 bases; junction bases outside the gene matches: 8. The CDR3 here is CASSQEPGGHKDTQYF. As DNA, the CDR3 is TGTGCCAGCAGCCAAGAACCGGGGGGGCATAAGGATACGCAGTATTTT.

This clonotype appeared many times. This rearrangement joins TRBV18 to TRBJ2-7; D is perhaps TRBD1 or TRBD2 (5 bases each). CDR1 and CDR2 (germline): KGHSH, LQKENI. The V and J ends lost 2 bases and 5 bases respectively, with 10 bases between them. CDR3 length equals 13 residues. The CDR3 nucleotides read TGTGCCAGCTCACCAAAGGGACCCAACGAGCAGTACTTC. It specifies CASSPKGPNEQYF.

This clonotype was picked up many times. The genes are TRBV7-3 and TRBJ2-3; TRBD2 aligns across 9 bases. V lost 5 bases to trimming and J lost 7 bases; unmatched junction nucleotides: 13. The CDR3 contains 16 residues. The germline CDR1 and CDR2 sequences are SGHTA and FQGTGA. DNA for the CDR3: TGTGCCAGCAGCCCTCTAGGGCGGGGGGGCACGTATACGCAGTATTTT. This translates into CASSPLGRGGTYTQYF.

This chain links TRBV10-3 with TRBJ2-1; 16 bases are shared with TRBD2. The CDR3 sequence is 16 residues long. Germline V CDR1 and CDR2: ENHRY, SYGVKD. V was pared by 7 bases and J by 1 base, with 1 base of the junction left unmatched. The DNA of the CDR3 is TGTGCCATCATGGGACTAGCGGGGGGGTCCTACAATGAGCAGTTCTTC. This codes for CAIMGLAGGSYNEQFF.